This TCR beta chain was obtained from a study of blood T cell repertoires in COVID-19. Study-level information: Italy, Spain and the United States were the sources of the convalescent and acute COVID-19 samples. Sources were T cells, B-cell-depleted T cells, or PBMCs; the material itself was cDNA or gDNA.

CDR3 length: 13 amino acids. Trimming pared 0 bases from V and 7 bases from J, leaving 8 bases between. Germline CDR1 reads LNHNV; CDR2 reads YYDKDF (reference sequence). Method: immunoSEQ multiplex PCR; TCRdb's copy keeps in-frame clones and lacks some. The table shows roughly 75,000 clones, with 75% to 90% occurring only once. Seattle cases were enrolled at active infection and followed longitudinally. This TCR was sampled from an elderly man with COVID-19, enrolled during active disease. The rearrangement uses TRBV15 and TRBJ2-3; maybe TRBD2 (5 bases). Sequenced input: peripheral blood. The CDR3 region is CATSRDRRHTQYF. CDR3 in DNA: TGTGCCACCAGCAGAGATCGGAGGCATACGCAGTATTTT.